This TCR beta chain was recorded in a study of blood T cell repertoires in COVID-19 (dated by TCRdb to 2018 to 2020). With respect to the entire study: Samples covering the acute and convalescent phases of COVID-19 were provided by collaborators in the United States, Italy and Spain. The prospective study material was composed of cDNA or gDNA derived from T cells, B-cell-depleted T cells, or PBMCs. Samples were obtained from the ongoing ImmuneRACE study (first 160 participants) and from approximately 1,200 subjects provided by 6 global collaborators. A freely available public database, intended as a resource for researchers studying the immune response to SARS-CoV-2, is where the repertoires were released. The dataset comprised deeply sampled blood TCRbeta repertoires from subjects exposed to, actively infected with, or recovered from COVID-19. A de-identified subject ID, COVID-19 status, age in years and sex were almost always included in the sample metadata. Where HLA class I and class II types were available, the types were taken from metadata supplied by the sample provider, not from assay-based typing.

This clone was detected ten times or more. The clone's antigen remains unknown. Within one base of it there is no much larger clone, and no base qualities were kept. Beyond this particular receptor, the publication reports: The quantity of clinical and demographic metadata differed by source and by participant and was supplied without curation.

Whole blood was collected in K2EDTA tubes by collaborating institutions according to the institutions' own protocols. For TCRbeta analysis, collaborators shipped samples as frozen whole blood, isolated PBMCs, or DNA extracted from either of those sample types. V lost 2 bases and J lost 4 bases, and the count of bases not matched to a germline gene is 2. Inclusive of the bounding cysteine and phenylalanine, the CDR3 is 15 residues long. Only CDR3 DNA remains: 45 bases, in frame from the first base. The germline V gene sets CDR1 to SGHVS and CDR2 to FQNEAQ. The immunoSEQ Assay, a bias-controlled multiplex PCR, was used to amplify TCRbeta CDR3 regions from genomic DNA. The original methods were these. Nucleated cell counts per sample were estimated from amplification of reference gene primers within the assay. To quantify the absolute abundance of each unique TCRbeta CDR3 rearrangement, sequence reads were collapsed and filtered. For each sample, productive Simpson clonality was calculated by taking the square root of Simpson's diversity index across productive rearrangements. The source is immuneACCESS, and TCRdb retained only in-frame sequences with V and J called. Part of the clones is not carried over; for the studies checked, unresolved V genes explain less than half of this, and the remainder is unexplained. The V and J calls and the clone size are those of that table, but D and trimming were determined from the DNA. The sample includes a few hundred thousand clones, with 84% observed a single time. Approximately 9% of the sample lies in the top ten.

Sequencing used peripheral blood. This TCR derives from a human donor in a cohort sampled during active COVID-19. The rearrangement joined TRBV7-8 to TRBJ1-6; 7 middle bases align to TRBD1. The sequenced DNA is TGTGCCAGCAGCTTACTGGGACAGTATAATTCACCCCTCCACTTT. It codes for CASSLLGQYNSPLHF.